These T cell receptor beta chains were read from a single sample in a study of blood T cell repertoires in COVID-19. Profiled with immunoSEQ multiplex PCR; TCRdb holds only in-frame clones, not every one. Of some 180,000 clones in the sample, 88% were seen once. The sequencing input was peripheral blood. These receptors all stem from a man in his forties or fifties who had recovered from COVID-19. CDR3s leave out the opening cysteine and the closing phenylalanine or tryptophan. The order of the fields is J gene, V gene, CDR3 length, clone size, CDR3 protein. Clone sizes are given selectively: once, few, many, or a class where the clone is expanded.

TRBJ2-5 TRBV19 14 once ASSIDKRGRRETQY
TRBJ1-5 TRBV19 12 . ASSNTGRAQPQH
TRBJ2-5 TRBV6-4 13 . ASSAGAGGQETQY
TRBJ1-5 TRBV12-3/TRBV12-4 11 . ASSRQYNQPQH
TRBJ2-5 TRBV7-3 13 . ASSRDRGVGETQY
TRBJ1-2 TRBV28 12 . ASSYPSEGYGYT
TRBJ2-7 TRBV27 9 . ASRYYDEQY
TRBJ1-2 TRBV12-3/TRBV12-4 10 . ASRRTGDGYT
TRBJ1-1 TRBV28 13 . ASSLETDLNTEAF
TRBJ1-5 TRBV28 13 . ASSFPGTGAQPQH
TRBJ2-3 TRBV7-2 11 once ASSLTKGDTQY
TRBJ2-3 TRBV7-2 14 . ASSDRTGGQRDTQY
TRBJ1-1 TRBV6-6 12 once ASSLQGANTEAF
TRBJ2-7 TRBV7-3 11 once ASSLNRDDEQY
TRBJ2-7 TRBV6-2/TRBV6-3 12 . ASSYNRASYEQY
TRBJ2-7 TRBV7-2 12 . ASSLGTGFYEQY
TRBJ1-4 TRBV5-8 11 . ASTRTLDEKLF
TRBJ2-1 TRBV11-2 14 . ASSSFRGGEYNEQF
TRBJ2-2 TRBV4-3 14 . ASSQITGVETGELF
TRBJ2-5 TRBV2 13 . ASSEDGLRGGTQY
TRBJ2-1 TRBV14 15 . ASSPITGTSGKFEQF
TRBJ1-3 TRBV6-5 14 . ASSWSAGLNGNTIY
TRBJ1-2 TRBV5-5 12 . ASSSGGGGYGYT
TRBJ1-1 TRBV27 11 . ASSLHGNTEAF
TRBJ2-1 TRBV18 13 . ASSQDSGSFYEQF
TRBJ2-3 TRBV9 13 . ASSVQAGGTDTQY
TRBJ1-1 TRBV7-6 13 . ASSPKSSQGTEAF
TRBJ2-3 TRBV27 15 . ASSLSGGRISTDTQY
TRBJ2-5 TRBV19 13 . ASSISGVGQETQY
TRBJ2-7 TRBV6-2/TRBV6-3 10 . ASSYSRDEQY
TRBJ1-2 TRBV19 10 . ASSSQAWGYT
TRBJ1-5 TRBV24-1 10 once ATSDPNQPQH
TRBJ1-3 TRBV19 15 . ASSTTGRGGVGNTIY
TRBJ1-1 TRBV14 12 . ASSLLGGGTEAF
TRBJ2-5 TRBV7-9 11 . ASSLAGGETQY
TRBJ1-5 TRBV11-1 11 once ASSLTRVEPQH
TRBJ1-4 TRBV7-3 13 . ASSSSDSFGEKLF
TRBJ1-3 TRBV4-3 13 . ASSQVSGSGNTIY
TRBJ2-1 TRBV7-2 9 . ASRQTDEQF
TRBJ2-3 TRBV20-1 15 once SASPGRRGPRTDTQY
TRBJ2-7 TRBV20-1 8 once STSAYEQY